The T cell receptor (beta chain) under discussion was sequenced for a study of blood T cell repertoires in COVID-19. At the level of the study: Spain, Italy and the United States supplied samples that represented acute and convalescent COVID-19. The analysed material was cDNA or gDNA that came from T cells, B-cell-depleted T cells, or PBMCs.

Germline V CDR1 and CDR2: SNHLY, FYNNEI. J was trimmed by 8 bases and V by 8 bases; bases with no gene match: 3. This CDR3 is built from 11 residues. Under the authors' procedure: Scientists estimated how many nucleated cells there were by amplifying reference gene primers. This table comes from immunoSEQ multiplex PCR, and its TCRdb copy is limited to in-frame clones, with some not included. V, J and clone size derive from that table, while D and trimming were established from the DNA sequence. This table has 100,000 to 150,000 clones, about nine tenths appearing once. Sequences were obtained from peripheral blood. The chain carries TRBV2 and TRBJ2-1; 7 nucleotides line up with TRBD2. The receptor's source is a human donor in a cohort sampled during active COVID-19. CDR3 sequence: CASHLADEQFF. In nucleotides, the CDR3 is TGTGCCAGCCACCTAGCGGATGAGCAGTTCTTC.